These 23 T cell receptor beta chains came from one sample sequenced in a study of T cell clonality in common variable immunodeficiency (dated by TCRdb to between 2014 and 2017). To prepare the library, the immunoSEQ multiplex PCR assay was applied. Drawn from immuneACCESS, this table holds only the in-frame rearrangements with V and J called that TCRdb kept. Clones are partly lost; checked studies trace under half to an unresolved V gene and leave the rest unexplained. The table shows fewer than 50,000 clones here, with no singletons. 0.6% to 0.8% of the sample belongs to the ten largest clones. Sequencing was done on a sample of peripheral blood mononuclear cells. These receptors originate from a person aged 18 to 75 in good health.

Ten or more counts support this clone. The observed sequence ends 3 residues before the CDR3 terminus, with the missing tail filled in from the germline J gene. V usage is TRBV29-1 and J usage is TRBJ2-7; D unresolved. This CDR3 contains 12 residues. Trimming shortened V by 3 bases and J by 1 base, and 7 bases separated the two germline ends. Per the germline V gene, CDR1 is SQVTM and CDR2 is ANQGSEA. Here the CDR3 reads CSVEASSYEQYF. The sequenced part of the CDR3 DNA is TGCAGCGTTGAGGCATCTTCCTACGAG.

This clone showed up many times. The CDR3 goes on 3 residues after the read ends, and that part is filled in from the germline J gene. V gene TRBV4-2 combines with J gene TRBJ1-4, with D possibly being TRBD1 (6 bases). The CDR3 consists of 14 residues. CDR1 is LGHNA, CDR2 YNFKEQ, per germline. V dropped 2 bases and J dropped 10 bases, with 14 bases sitting between them. Partial CDR3 DNA: TGTGCCAGCAGCCAACCGTACGGGGGGGCAAAA. It specifies CASSQPYGGAK. The complete CDR3 reads CASSQPYGGAKLFF.

In this sample, this clone turned up many times. Sequencing ends 3 residues short of the CDR3 end; the germline J gene provides the rest. This chain connects TRBV28 to TRBJ2-1, with unresolved D. Germline assignment: CDR1 MDHEN and CDR2 SYDVKM. CDR3 size: 11 residues. Trimming stripped 5 bases from V and 4 bases from J, with 3 bases between. CDR3 sequence reads: CASSLYNEQFF. The CDR3 bases that were read are TGTGCCAGCAGTCTTTACAATGAG.

This clone showed up many times. This chain's CDR3 is CSARPPGQGEAFF. The covered CDR3 bases are TGCAGTGCCCGGCCGCCGGGACAGGGTGAA. The chain employs TRBV20-1 and TRBJ1-1; 9 bases map to TRBD1. The read terminates 3 residues before the CDR3 end, so the remaining end is supplied by the germline J gene. CDR3 length: 13 residues. V lost 6 bases and J lost 7; bases outside the gene matches: 9. Germline V gene sequence: CDR1 DFQATT, CDR2 SNEGSKA (reference sequence).

This clone was recorded at least ten times. From the germline J gene comes the end of the CDR3, since the read stops 3 residues before it. This chain joins TRBV19 and TRBJ1-4; the match to TRBD1 covers 7 bases. After removal of 6 bases from V and 7 bases from J, the junction contained 8 bases not matched to a gene. CDR1 is LNHDA and CDR2 is SQIVND in the germline V gene (reference sequence). The length of the CDR3 is 14 residues. The sequenced CDR3 bases are TGTGCCAGTAGCACTACAGGGGAGGGTGAAAAA. It specifies CASSTTGEGEK. The full CDR3 reads CASSTTGEGEKLFF. The full variable domain, rest sourced from reference TRBV19 and TRBJ1-4, is DGGITQSPKYLFRKEGQNVTLSCEQNLNHDAMYWYRQDPGQGLRLIYYSQIVNDFQKGDIAEGYSVSREKKESFPLTVTSAQKNPTAFYLCASSTTGEGEKLFFGSGTQLSVL.

Many counts were recorded for this clone. The DNA ends 3 residues before the CDR3 does, and the rest of the CDR3 is filled in from the germline J gene. The chain uses TRBV10-1 and TRBJ2-3; 9 nucleotides agree with TRBD1. Germline CDR1 and CDR2: WNHNN and SYGVQD (reference sequence). The CDR3 has 16 residues. J was trimmed by 1 base and V by 2 bases; bases with no gene match: 4. CDR3 sequence reads: CASSENRGLGTDTQYF. The CDR3 bases that were read are TGCGCCAGCAGTGAGAACAGGGGGCTTGGCACAGATACG.

This clone was seen ten or more times. The sequence runs out 3 residues before the end of the CDR3; the remainder is reconstructed from the germline J gene. This sequence joins TRBV28 and TRBJ2-5, with D perhaps TRBD1 (5 bases). The germline V and J ends were trimmed by 2 bases and 5 bases, with 15 bases remaining between them. The CDR3 contains 15 residues. Germline CDR1 reads MDHEN; CDR2 reads SYDVKM. The sequenced part of the CDR3 DNA is TGTGCCAGCAGTTTAATTGGACACGAAGGGGAGACC. The encoded protein is CASSLIGHEGET. The whole CDR3 is CASSLIGHEGETQYF.

This clone came up many times. The read ends 3 residues shy of where the CDR3 ends; the end is completed using the germline J gene. This chain uses TRBV20-1 with TRBJ2-1; 12 bases are a match to TRBD2. After removal of 7 bases from V and 9 bases from J, the junction contained 10 bases not matched to a gene. The CDR3 consists of 14 residues. The germline gives CDR1 DFQATT, CDR2 SNEGSKA (reference sequence). The CDR3 here is CSVPETSGSGEQFF. The CDR3 DNA, read in part, is TGCAGTGTACCGGAGACTAGCGGGAGTGGTGAG.

This clone occurred many times. The missing CDR3 end, 3 residues past where the read stops, is filled in from the germline J gene. The chain couples TRBV7-8 to TRBJ1-2, with 7 nucleotides matching TRBD1. CDR3 length: 15 residues. Looked up from germline, CDR1 is SGHVS and CDR2 is FQNEAQ. With V trimmed by 7 bases and J by 0 bases, 8 bases remained unmatched. The CDR3 spells CASTPGTVSNYGYTF. CDR3 bases read: TGTGCCAGCACCCCCGGGACAGTTTCTAACTATGGC. The full variable domain, in which reference TRBV7-8 and TRBJ1-2 provide the parts outside the CDR3, is GAGVSQSPRYKVAKRGQDVALRCDPISGHVSLFWYQQALGQGPEFLTYFQNEAQLDKSGLPSDRFFAERPEGSVSTLKIQRTQQEDSAVYLCASTPGTVSNYGYTFGSGTRLTVV.

This clone came up many times. The CDR3 goes on 3 residues after the read ends, and that part is filled in from the germline J gene. V gene TRBV15 combines with J gene TRBJ2-1, with D tentatively TRBD2 (6 bases). V shed 6 bases and J shed 8 bases, with 17 bases lying between them. Germline CDR1 LNHNV, CDR2 YYDKDF (reference sequence). CDR3 length: 14 residues. CDR3 amino acids: CATRAGSPGDEQFF. The part of the CDR3 DNA that was read is TGTGCCACCAGAGCCGGGAGCCCCGGGGATGAG.

At least ten counts were recorded for this clone. Read data end 3 residues before the CDR3 end; the end is taken from the germline J gene. The rearrangement uses TRBV7-9 and TRBJ2-7; D is possibly TRBD1 (6 bases). CDR1 SEHNR and CDR2 FQNEAQ come from the germline V gene (reference sequence). V was pared by 1 base and J by 6 bases, with 10 bases between. This CDR3 is built from 13 residues. The DNA read from the CDR3 is TGTGCCAGCAGCTTAGGGCAGGGGACCGAG. Translated, it gives CASSLGQGTE. The whole CDR3 protein reads CASSLGQGTEQYF.

This clone has at least ten counts. The read ends 3 residues shy of where the CDR3 ends; the end is completed using the germline J gene. The rearrangement uses TRBV15 and TRBJ1-2; 8 bases align to TRBD1. Germline V lookup: CDR1 LNHNV, CDR2 YYDKDF (reference sequence). There are 16 residues in the CDR3. V lost 0 bases, J lost 4 bases, and 7 bases stayed unmatched. This chain's CDR3 is CATSREAGGGIYGYTF. CDR3 bases read: TGTGCCACCAGCAGAGAGGCAGGGGGCGGGATCTATGGC.

This clone has at least ten counts. Sequencing ends 3 residues short of the CDR3 end; the germline J gene provides the rest. The V and J genes are TRBV20-1 and TRBJ1-1; TRBD1 matches at 9 bases. V was clipped by 0 bases and J by 5 bases; unmatched bases: 10. This CDR3 has 16 residues. Germline CDR1 is DFQATT and CDR2 is SNEGSKA (reference sequence). The covered CDR3 bases are TGCAGTGCTAGAGATCCTACGACAGGGGGGGATACTGAA. Translated: CSARDPTTGGDTE. The complete CDR3 reads CSARDPTTGGDTEAFF.

This clone appeared many times. The observed sequence ends 3 residues before the CDR3 terminus, with the missing tail filled in from the germline J gene. The rearrangement joins TRBV7-9 to TRBJ2-7, with 7 bases fitting TRBD1. J was trimmed by 3 bases and V by 5 bases; bases with no gene match: 4. The length of the CDR3 is 13 residues. Germline lookup yields CDR1 SEHNR and CDR2 FQNEAQ (reference sequence). CDR3 bases read: TGTGCCAGCAGCGGGGACAGCTACTACGAG. Translated: CASSGDSYYE. The full CDR3 protein is CASSGDSYYEQYF.

This clone was seen ten or more times. The observed sequence ends 3 residues before the CDR3 terminus, with the missing tail filled in from the germline J gene. The V gene is TRBV15, the J gene TRBJ2-1, with 7 positions matching TRBD2. The CDR3 runs 11 residues. The germline V gene has CDR1 LNHNV and CDR2 YYDKDF (reference sequence). V lost 5 bases and J lost 9; bases outside the gene matches: 1. Incomplete CDR3 DNA: TGTGCCACCAGCCGCGGGGGTGAG. Its protein is CATSRGGE. The whole CDR3 protein is CATSRGGEQFF.

This clone was seen at least ten times. The sequenced fragment ends 3 residues before the CDR3 boundary, so the rest is inferred from the germline J gene. The chain is built from TRBV10-3 and TRBJ1-1; 11 nucleotides align to TRBD1. Germline V gene lookup returns CDR1 ENHRY and CDR2 SYGVKD. The CDR3 totals 14 residues. J was trimmed by 7 bases and V by 6 bases; bases with no gene match: 7. The covered CDR3 bases are TGTGCCATCAGGGACAGGGGGCGTTCGGTTGAA. It is translated as CAIRDRGRSVE. The complete CDR3 protein is CAIRDRGRSVEAFF.

This clone is medium-sized (0.01 to 0.1%) within its sample. The read ends 3 residues before the CDR3 terminus; that terminus is restored from the germline J gene. The chain links TRBV20-1 to TRBJ2-1, with TRBD2 matching 13 bases. The V gene end was trimmed by 4 bases and the J gene end by 7 bases; junction bases not matched to a gene: 7. The V gene's germline CDR1 is DFQATT and CDR2 SNEGSKA (reference sequence). The CDR3 consists of 15 residues. The CDR3 sequence: CSATQLAGGYNEQFF. CDR3 bases read: TGCAGTGCTACACAACTAGCGGGAGGGTATAATGAG.

This clone was counted many times. The sequenced part of the CDR3 DNA is TGCAGTGCTAGAGGACAGGCGAACAATGAG. Protein product: CSARGQANNE. The full CDR3 reads CSARGQANNEQFF. This rearrangement joins TRBV20-1 to TRBJ2-1, with D tentatively TRBD1 (6 bases). The read terminates 3 residues before the CDR3 end, so the remaining end is supplied by the germline J gene. The CDR3 is 13 amino acids. The ends were cut back, 1 base at V and 5 bases at J, with 9 bases in the middle. The germline V gene encodes CDR1 DFQATT and CDR2 SNEGSKA (reference sequence).

This clone was found many times. The CDR3 spells CASSSTGVPGNTIYF. CDR3 bases read: TGTGCCAGCAGCTCAACAGGGGTTCCTGGAAACACC. The chain couples TRBV11-2 to TRBJ1-3; 7 bases fit TRBD1. The read terminates 3 residues ahead of where the CDR3 ends, so the germline J gene completes it. In germline, CDR1 is SGHAT, CDR2 FQNNGV. The J segment lost 2 bases and the V segment lost 4 bases, leaving 5 bases of the junction unmatched. The CDR3 spans 15 residues. The complete variable domain, with remaining parts taken from reference TRBV11-2 and TRBJ1-3, reads EAGVAQSPRYKIIEKRQSVAFWCNPISGHATLYWYQQILGQGPKLLIQFQNNGVVDDSQLPKDRFSAERLKGVDSTLKIQPAKLEDSAVYLCASSSTGVPGNTIYFGEGSWLTVV.

This clone was seen repeatedly, ten times or more. The read terminates 3 residues before the CDR3 end, so the remaining end is supplied by the germline J gene. The chain combines TRBV20-1 with TRBJ2-7, with 10 bases fitting TRBD1. Looked up from germline, CDR1 is DFQATT and CDR2 is SNEGSKA (reference sequence). The CDR3 loop spans 14 amino acids. The J segment lost 4 bases and the V segment lost 5 bases, leaving 8 bases of the junction unmatched. The CDR3 sequence is CSAGGDRGPYEQYF. CDR3 DNA, as far as it was read: TGCAGTGCTGGGGGGGACAGGGGCCCTTACGAG.

This clone has ten or more counts. The CDR3 end lies 3 residues beyond the end of the read and is filled in from the germline J gene. The chain employs TRBV19 and TRBJ2-5, with TRBD1 matching 9 bases. There are 14 residues in the CDR3. Germline trimming cut 6 bases from V and 4 bases from J; bases unmatched to any gene: 6. Germline V gives CDR1 LNHDA, CDR2 SQIVND (reference sequence). The CDR3: CASRKQGAGETQYF. The CDR3 DNA, read in part, is TGTGCCAGTAGAAAACAGGGGGCAGGAGAGACC.

This clone was seen many times. The read gets to within 3 residues of the CDR3 end, and the germline J gene fills in the rest. The chain links TRBV5-1 to TRBJ1-1; D call uncertain. Germline CDR1 and CDR2: SGHRS and YFSETQ. Trimming shortened V by 4 bases and J by 0 bases, and 7 bases separated the two germline ends. This CDR3 is built from 13 residues. This CDR3 is CASSQRVNTEAFF. CDR3 DNA, as far as it was read: TGCGCCAGCAGCCAGCGGGTGAACACTGAA.

This clone was counted many times. The CDR3 end lies 3 residues beyond the end of the read and is filled in from the germline J gene. The V call is TRBV5-1, the J call TRBJ1-1, with D tentatively TRBD1 (6 bases). Germline CDR1 reads SGHRS; CDR2 reads YFSETQ. V was cut by 0 bases and J by 3 bases, with 21 bases left in between. The CDR3 is 18 amino acids. CDR3 residues: CASSLAELQGRLDTEAFF. The sequenced CDR3 bases are TGCGCCAGCAGCTTGGCCGAATTACAGGGCCGATTGGACACTGAA.